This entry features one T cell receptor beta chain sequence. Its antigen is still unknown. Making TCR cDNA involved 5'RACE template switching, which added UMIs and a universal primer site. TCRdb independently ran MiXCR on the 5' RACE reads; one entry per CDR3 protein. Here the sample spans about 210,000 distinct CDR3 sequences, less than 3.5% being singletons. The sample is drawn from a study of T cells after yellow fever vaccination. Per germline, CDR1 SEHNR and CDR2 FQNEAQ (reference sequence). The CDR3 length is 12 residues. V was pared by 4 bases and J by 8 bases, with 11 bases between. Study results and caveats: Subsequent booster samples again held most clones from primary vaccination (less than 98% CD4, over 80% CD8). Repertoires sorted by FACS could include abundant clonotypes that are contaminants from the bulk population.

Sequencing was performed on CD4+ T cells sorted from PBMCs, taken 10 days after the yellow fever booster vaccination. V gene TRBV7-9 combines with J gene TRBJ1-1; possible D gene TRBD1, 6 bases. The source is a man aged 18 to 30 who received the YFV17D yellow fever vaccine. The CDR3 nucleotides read TGTGCCAGCAGCTGGCCCGGGACAGAAGCTTTCTTT. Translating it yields CASSWPGTEAFF.